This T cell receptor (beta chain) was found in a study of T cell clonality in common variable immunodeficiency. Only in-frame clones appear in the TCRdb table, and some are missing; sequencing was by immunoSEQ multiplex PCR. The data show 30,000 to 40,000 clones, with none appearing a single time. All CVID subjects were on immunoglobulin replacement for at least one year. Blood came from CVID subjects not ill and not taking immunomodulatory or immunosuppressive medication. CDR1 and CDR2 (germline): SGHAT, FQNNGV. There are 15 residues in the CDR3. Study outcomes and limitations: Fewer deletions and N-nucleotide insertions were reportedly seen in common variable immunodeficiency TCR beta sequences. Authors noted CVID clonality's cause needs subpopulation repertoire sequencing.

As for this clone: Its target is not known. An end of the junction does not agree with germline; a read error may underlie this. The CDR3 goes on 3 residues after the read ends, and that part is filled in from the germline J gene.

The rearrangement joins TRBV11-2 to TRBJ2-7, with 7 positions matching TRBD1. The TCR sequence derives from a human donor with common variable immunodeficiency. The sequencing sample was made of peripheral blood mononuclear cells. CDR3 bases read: TGTGCCAGCAGCTCCGCCGGGACAGCGTCCTTCGAG. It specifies CASSSAGTASFE. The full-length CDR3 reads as CASSSAGTASFEQYF.